This T cell receptor beta chain was sequenced for a study of T cells in Graves' hyperthyroidism and ophthalmopathy. The source material, RNA transcripts, was used to amplify TCR beta CDR3 regions. HTBI primers were employed in a first-round RT-PCR of the TCR CDR3. TCRdb reprocessed the multiplex PCR reads with MiXCR, giving one entry per CDR3 protein. The table has about 130,000 distinct CDR3 sequences, approximately 24% seen once. Blood was drawn at first hyperthyroidism diagnosis, before any ophthalmopathy symptoms. The PBMCs were sourced from fresh peripheral blood (around 9.9 ml). Per germline, CDR1 SGDLS and CDR2 YYNGEE. The CDR3 runs to 14 residues. V was pared by 0 bases and J by 1 base, with 8 bases between.

Sequenced material: blood. The genes are TRBV9 and TRBJ2-7; TRBD2 might be the D (6 bases). The TCR was taken from a woman aged 45-65 years with Graves' hyperthyroidism that later progressed to Graves' ophthalmopathy. This chain's CDR3 is CASSVEDYSYEQYF. DNA of the CDR3: TGTGCCAGCAGCGTAGAGGACTATTCCTACGAGCAGTACTTC.